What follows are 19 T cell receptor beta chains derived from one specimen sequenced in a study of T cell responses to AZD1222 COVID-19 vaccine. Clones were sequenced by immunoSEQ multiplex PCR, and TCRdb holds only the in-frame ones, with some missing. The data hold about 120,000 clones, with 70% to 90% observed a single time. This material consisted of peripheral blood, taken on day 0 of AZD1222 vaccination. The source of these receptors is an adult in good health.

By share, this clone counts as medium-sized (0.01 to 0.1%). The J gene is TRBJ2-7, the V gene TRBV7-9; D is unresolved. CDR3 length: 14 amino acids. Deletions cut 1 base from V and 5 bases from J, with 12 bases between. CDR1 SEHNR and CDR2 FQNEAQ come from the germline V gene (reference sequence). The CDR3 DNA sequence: TGTGCCAGCAGCTTAGAGGCAGGCCGCCACGAGCAGTACTTC. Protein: CASSLEAGRHEQYF. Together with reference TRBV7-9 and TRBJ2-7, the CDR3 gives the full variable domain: DTGVSQNPRHKITKRGQNVTFRCDPISEHNRLYWYRQTLGQGPEFLTYFQNEAQLEKSRLLSDRFSAERPKGSFSTLEIQRTEQGDSAMYLCASSLEAGRHEQYFGPGTRLTVT.

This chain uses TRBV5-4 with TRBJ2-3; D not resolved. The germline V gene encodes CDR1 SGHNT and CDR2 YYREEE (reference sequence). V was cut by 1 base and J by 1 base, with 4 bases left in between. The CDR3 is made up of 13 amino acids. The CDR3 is CASSLFGTDTQYF. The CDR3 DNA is TGTGCCAGCAGCTTGTTTGGCACAGATACGCAGTATTTT.

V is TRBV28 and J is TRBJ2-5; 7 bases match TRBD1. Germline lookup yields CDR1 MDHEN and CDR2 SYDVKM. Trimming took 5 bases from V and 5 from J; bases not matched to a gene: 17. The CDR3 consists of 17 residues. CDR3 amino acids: CASSPSRTGSLGETQYF. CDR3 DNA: TGTGCCAGCAGTCCATCACGGACAGGTTCCTTGGGCGAGACCCAGTACTTC.

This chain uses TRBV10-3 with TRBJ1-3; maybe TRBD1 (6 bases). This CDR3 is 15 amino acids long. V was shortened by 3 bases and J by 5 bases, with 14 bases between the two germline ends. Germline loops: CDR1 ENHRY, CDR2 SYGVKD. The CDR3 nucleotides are TGTGCCATCAGTGAAGGGGGGGGCCTCCGAAACACCATATATTTT. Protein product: CAISEGGGLRNTIYF.

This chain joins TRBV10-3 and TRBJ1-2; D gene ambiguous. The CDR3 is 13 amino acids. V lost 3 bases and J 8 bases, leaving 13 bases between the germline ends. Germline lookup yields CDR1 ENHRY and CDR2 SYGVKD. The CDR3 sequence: CAISEDLRGGYTF. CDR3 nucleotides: TGTGCCATCAGTGAAGATCTACGTGGGGGCTACACCTTC.

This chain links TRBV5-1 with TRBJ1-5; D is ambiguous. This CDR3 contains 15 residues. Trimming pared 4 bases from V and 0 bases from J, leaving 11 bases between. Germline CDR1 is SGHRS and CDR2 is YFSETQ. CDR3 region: CASSPDANSNQPQHF. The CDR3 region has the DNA TGCGCCAGCAGCCCGGACGCTAATAGCAATCAGCCCCAGCATTTT.

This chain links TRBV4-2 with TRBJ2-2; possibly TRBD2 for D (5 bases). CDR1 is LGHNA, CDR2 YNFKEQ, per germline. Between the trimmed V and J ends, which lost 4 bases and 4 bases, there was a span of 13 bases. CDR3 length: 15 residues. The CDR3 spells CASSLGDLGTGELFF. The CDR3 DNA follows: TGTGCCAGCAGCCTCGGGGATCTTGGCACCGGGGAGCTGTTTTTT.

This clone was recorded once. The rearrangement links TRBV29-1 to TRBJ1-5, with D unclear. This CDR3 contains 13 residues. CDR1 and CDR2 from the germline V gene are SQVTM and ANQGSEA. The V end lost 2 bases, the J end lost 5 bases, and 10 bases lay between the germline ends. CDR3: CSVEFGSDQPQHF. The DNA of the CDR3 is TGCAGCGTTGAATTCGGTTCCGATCAGCCCCAGCATTTT.

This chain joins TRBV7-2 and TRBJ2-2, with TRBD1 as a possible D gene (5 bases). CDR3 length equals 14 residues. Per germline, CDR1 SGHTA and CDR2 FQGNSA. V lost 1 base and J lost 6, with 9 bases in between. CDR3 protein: CASSLGTIAGELFF. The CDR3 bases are TGTGCCAGCAGCTTAGGGACAATCGCCGGGGAGCTGTTTTTT.

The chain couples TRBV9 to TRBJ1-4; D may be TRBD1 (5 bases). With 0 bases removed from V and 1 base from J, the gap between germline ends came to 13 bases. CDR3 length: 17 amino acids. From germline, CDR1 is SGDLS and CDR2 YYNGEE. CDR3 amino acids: CASSVGAKGVTNEKLFF. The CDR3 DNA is TGTGCCAGCAGCGTAGGGGCCAAAGGGGTAACTAATGAAAAACTGTTTTTT.

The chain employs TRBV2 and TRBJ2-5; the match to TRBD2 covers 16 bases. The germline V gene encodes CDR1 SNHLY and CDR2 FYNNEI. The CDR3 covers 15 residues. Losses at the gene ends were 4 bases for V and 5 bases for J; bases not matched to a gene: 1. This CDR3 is CASSGGLAGGETQYF. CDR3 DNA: TGTGCCAGCAGTGGGGGACTAGCGGGAGGGGAGACCCAGTACTTC.

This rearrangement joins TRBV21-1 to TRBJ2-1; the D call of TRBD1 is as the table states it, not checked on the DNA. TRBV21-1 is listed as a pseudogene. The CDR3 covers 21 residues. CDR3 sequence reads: CASSKEWGLAFGLDLYNEQFF. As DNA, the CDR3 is TGTGCCAGCAGCAAAGAATGGGGGCTAGCCTTTGGCTTGGACCTCTACAATGAGCAGTTCTTC.

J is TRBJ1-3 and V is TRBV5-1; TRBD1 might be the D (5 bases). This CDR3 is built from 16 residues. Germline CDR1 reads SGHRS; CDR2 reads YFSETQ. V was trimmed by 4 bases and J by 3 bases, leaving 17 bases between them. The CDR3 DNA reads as TGCGCCAGCAGCCCCACCGGGGCTCCCGTTGGAAACACCATATATTTT. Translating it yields CASSPTGAPVGNTIYF.

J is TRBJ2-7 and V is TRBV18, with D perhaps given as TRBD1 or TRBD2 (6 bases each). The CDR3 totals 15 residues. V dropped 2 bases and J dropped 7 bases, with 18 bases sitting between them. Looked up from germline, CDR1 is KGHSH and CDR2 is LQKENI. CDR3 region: CASSPGLQGWGEQYF. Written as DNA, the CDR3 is TGTGCCAGCTCACCAGGACTACAGGGTTGGGGGGAGCAGTACTTC.

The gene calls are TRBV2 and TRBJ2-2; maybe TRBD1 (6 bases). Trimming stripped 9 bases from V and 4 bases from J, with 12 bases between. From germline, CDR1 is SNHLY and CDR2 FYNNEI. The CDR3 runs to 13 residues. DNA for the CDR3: TGTGCCAGTAAAGGGACACTCACCGGGGAGCTGTTTTTT. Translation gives CASKGTLTGELFF.

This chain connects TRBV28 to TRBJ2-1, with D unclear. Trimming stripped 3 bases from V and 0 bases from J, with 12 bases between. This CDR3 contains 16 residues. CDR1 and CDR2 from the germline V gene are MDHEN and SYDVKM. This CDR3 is CASSFIGQPSYNEQFF. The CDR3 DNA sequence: TGTGCCAGCAGTTTTATCGGCCAGCCCTCCTACAATGAGCAGTTCTTC.

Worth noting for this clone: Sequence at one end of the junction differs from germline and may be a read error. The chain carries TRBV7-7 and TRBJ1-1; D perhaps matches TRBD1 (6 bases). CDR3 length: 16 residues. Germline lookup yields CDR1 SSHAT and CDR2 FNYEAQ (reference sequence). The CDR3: CASSPGHPSEVTEAFF. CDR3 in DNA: TGTGCTAGCAGCCCGGGACACCCTTCGGAGGTAACTGAAGCTTTCTTT.

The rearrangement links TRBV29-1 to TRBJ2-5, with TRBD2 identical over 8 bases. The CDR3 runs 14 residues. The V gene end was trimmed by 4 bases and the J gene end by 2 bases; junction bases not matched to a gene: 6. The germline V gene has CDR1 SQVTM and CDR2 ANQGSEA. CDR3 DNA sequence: TGCAGCGTTGGGGCGGGGGGCTTGCAAGAGACCCAGTACTTC. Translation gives CSVGAGGLQETQYF. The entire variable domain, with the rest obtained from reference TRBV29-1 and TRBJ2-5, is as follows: SAVISQKPSRDICQRGTSLTIQCQVDSQVTMMFWYRQQPGQSLTLIATANQGSEATYESGFVIDKFPISRPNLTFSTLTVSNMSPEDSSIYLCSVGAGGLQETQYFGPGTRLLVL.

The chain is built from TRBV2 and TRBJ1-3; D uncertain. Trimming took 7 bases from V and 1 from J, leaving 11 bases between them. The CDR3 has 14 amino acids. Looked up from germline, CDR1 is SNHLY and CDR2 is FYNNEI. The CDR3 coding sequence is TGTGCCAGCACCCTCCGGGGTTCTGGAAACACCATATATTTT. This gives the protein CASTLRGSGNTIYF.